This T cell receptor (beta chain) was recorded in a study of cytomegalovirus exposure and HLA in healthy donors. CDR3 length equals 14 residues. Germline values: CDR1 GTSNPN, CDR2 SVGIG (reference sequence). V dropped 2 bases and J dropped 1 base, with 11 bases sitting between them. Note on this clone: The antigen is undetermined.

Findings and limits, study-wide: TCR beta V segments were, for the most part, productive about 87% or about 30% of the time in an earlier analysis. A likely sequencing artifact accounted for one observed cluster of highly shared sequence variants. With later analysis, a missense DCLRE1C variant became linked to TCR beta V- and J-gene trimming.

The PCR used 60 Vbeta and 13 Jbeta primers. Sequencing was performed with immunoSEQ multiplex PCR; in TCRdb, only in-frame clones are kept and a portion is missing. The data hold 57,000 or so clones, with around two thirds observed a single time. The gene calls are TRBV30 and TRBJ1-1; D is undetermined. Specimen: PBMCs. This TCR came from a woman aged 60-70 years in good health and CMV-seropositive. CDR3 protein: CAWSSMTPNTEAFF. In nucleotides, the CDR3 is TGTGCCTGGAGTTCCATGACACCGAACACTGAAGCTTTCTTT.